These 31 T cell receptor beta chains were all obtained from the same sample, sequenced in a study of post-analysis software for immune sequencing data. Study-wide findings and caveats: When patients were compared with controls, a handful of TRBV segments were more frequent, TRBV5-6, TRBV5-1 and TRBV20-1 among them.

These receptors lack a known antigen. Tagging with unique molecular identifiers was a feature of the TCR beta cDNA libraries. TCRdb used MiXCR to reprocess the PCR reads, holding one entry per CDR3 protein. The sample holds some 450,000 distinct CDR3 sequences, over 35% seen once. The material sequenced was blood. The receptors here all came from a girl aged 5 to 17 with multiple sclerosis.

The sample holds a few counts of this clonotype. This chain links TRBV4-3 with TRBJ1-4; D not resolved. Between the trimmed V and J ends, which lost 3 bases and 3 bases, there was a span of 17 bases. The germline gives CDR1 LGHNA, CDR2 YSLEER. The CDR3 runs 17 residues. The chain's CDR3 is CASSQFSQAGANEKLFF. The CDR3 coding sequence is TGCGCCAGCAGCCAGTTCAGTCAAGCCGGGGCTAATGAAAAACTGTTTTTT.

Note on this clonotype: The conserved final phenylalanine or tryptophan is absent from the CDR3, which likely points to a read error. The chain has TRBV5-1 and TRBJ2-3; D may be TRBD2 (5 bases). The CDR3 length is 15 residues. V dropped 4 bases and J dropped 4 bases, with 16 bases sitting between them. CDR1 SGHRS and CDR2 YFSETQ come from the germline V gene. DNA of the CDR3: TGCGCCAGCAGCGGTTCTAGCCGGACGGCAGATACGCAGTATTAT. It codes for CASSGSSRTADTQYY.

The J gene is TRBJ2-7, the V gene TRBV30; 11 bases map to TRBD1. The CDR3 is 13 residues long. Per germline, CDR1 GTSNPN and CDR2 SVGIG (reference sequence). V gave up 8 bases and J gave up 2 bases; unmatched junction bases: 5. CDR3 amino acids: CATGTGGTYEQYF. The CDR3 DNA reads as TGTGCCACGGGGACAGGGGGAACCTACGAGCAGTACTTC.

This clonotype was detected only a few times. The rearrangement joins TRBV20-1 to TRBJ2-4, with a possible D match to TRBD1 (5 bases). The CDR3 is 14 residues long. Trimming removed 0 bases from V and 8 bases from J, with 14 bases in between. Germline V gene data show CDR1 as DFQATT and CDR2 as SNEGSKA (reference sequence). As DNA, the CDR3 is TGCAGTGCTAGAGATGTTGTCAGGGCTTACATTCAGTACTTC. As protein: CSARDVVRAYIQYF.

This clonotype has a handful of counts. The genes are TRBV10-2 and TRBJ2-3, with D possibly TRBD2 on 5 matching bases. CDR3 size: 13 residues. Trimming cost V 4 bases and J 5 bases, with 10 bases left between them. In germline, CDR1 is WSHSY, CDR2 SAAADI. The CDR3 reads CASSVPAEDTQYF. For the CDR3, the DNA is TGCGCCAGCAGTGTCCCAGCGGAAGATACGCAGTATTTT.

The chain carries TRBV10-3 and TRBJ2-3, with a weak D call TRBD2 (5 bases). The V gene's germline CDR1 is ENHRY and CDR2 SYGVKD. V was shortened by 6 bases and J by 4 bases, with 17 bases between the two germline ends. CDR3 length equals 15 residues. This chain's CDR3 is CAISPRLALADTQYF. CDR3 coding DNA: TGTGCCATCAGCCCCCGGCTAGCCTTGGCAGATACGCAGTATTTT.

This rearrangement joins TRBV4-1 to TRBJ2-5, with 8 positions matching TRBD1. This CDR3 contains 15 residues. Per germline, CDR1 MGHRA and CDR2 YSYEKL. The ends lost 3 bases at V and 5 bases at J; junction bases unmatched: 8. The CDR3 spells CASSHLDRGPETQYF. In nucleotides, the CDR3 is TGCGCCAGCAGCCACCTCGACAGGGGCCCTGAGACCCAGTACTTC.

In this sample, this clonotype turned up a few times. V and J are TRBV6-2 or TRBV6-3 and TRBJ2-7; tentative D call: TRBD1 (6 bases). Per germline, CDR1 MNHEY and CDR2 SVGEGT. V was trimmed by 4 bases and J by 3 bases, leaving 10 bases between them. CDR3 length equals 13 residues. CDR3 in DNA: TGTGCCAGCAGTTTCTGGGACAACTACGAGCAGTACTTC. Encoded protein: CASSFWDNYEQYF.

The gene calls are TRBV7-9 and TRBJ2-1, with 9 nucleotides matching TRBD2. The CDR3 has 14 residues. CDR1 SEHNR and CDR2 FQNEAQ come from the germline V gene (reference sequence). V lost 4 bases to trimming and J lost 5 bases; unmatched junction nucleotides: 3. CDR3 sequence (DNA): TGTGCCAGCAGCTCGAGACTAGCGGACAATGAGCAGTTCTTC. Encoded protein: CASSSRLADNEQFF.

V usage is TRBV5-1 and J usage is TRBJ2-5, with 10 bases matching TRBD1. Matching the DNA end better, TRBJ2-7 makes the J call doubtful. Germline V gene lookup returns CDR1 SGHRS and CDR2 YFSETQ. The CDR3 is 15 residues long. CDR3 in amino acids: CASSVGQGGLDEQYF. Written as DNA, the CDR3 is TGCGCCAGCAGCGTCGGACAGGGGGGACTGGACGAGCAGTACTTC.

This clonotype appeared a few times. The chain recombines TRBV28 with TRBJ2-7; tentatively, D is TRBD2 (5 bases). V was pared by 1 base and J by 0 bases, with 16 bases between. Germline values: CDR1 MDHEN, CDR2 SYDVKM. This CDR3 contains 17 residues. CDR3 coding DNA: TGTGCCAGCAGTTTATTCGCGGCCAATGCGGGCTCCTACGAGCAGTACTTC. Translating gives CASSLFAANAGSYEQYF.

The V and J genes are TRBV4-1 and TRBJ2-5, with 8 bases fitting TRBD2. The end of the DNA aligns better with TRBJ2-7, so the J call may be wrong. Germline CDR1 reads MGHRA; CDR2 reads YSYEKL. The CDR3 contains 14 residues. The CDR3 nucleotides read TGCGCCAGCAGCCATGAGCGGGGGCCCTACGAGCAGTACTTC. Protein: CASSHERGPYEQYF.

This clonotype was observed a handful of times. This rearrangement joins TRBV6-5 to TRBJ2-4, with 10 nucleotides matching TRBD2. The DNA matches TRBJ2-7 better at its end, which makes the J call doubtful. CDR3 size: 15 residues. Germline CDR1 MNHEY, CDR2 SVGAGI. CDR3 coding DNA: TGTGCCAGCAGTTACCCAGCGGGAGGGTGGCACGAGCAGTACTTC. It specifies CASSYPAGGWHEQYF.

The rearrangement links TRBV6-5 to TRBJ1-1, with 7 positions matching TRBD1. Germline-derived CDR1 and CDR2 are MNHEY and SVGAGI. This CDR3 contains 14 residues. V lost 3 bases to trimming and J lost 8 bases; unmatched junction nucleotides: 9. The CDR3 region has the DNA TGTGCCAGCAGTTATGCCCAGGGGGGAGGGGAAGCTTTCTTT. It is translated as CASSYAQGGGEAFF.

V is TRBV6-6 and J is TRBJ1-1; D might be TRBD1 (6 bases). Germline V CDR1 and CDR2: MNHNY, SVGAGI (reference sequence). Trimming pared 2 bases from V and 4 bases from J, leaving 11 bases between. The CDR3 totals 14 residues. The CDR3: CASSYLGGGTEAFF. As DNA, the CDR3 is TGTGCCAGCAGTTACCTAGGGGGGGGCACTGAAGCTTTCTTT.

The J gene is TRBJ2-7, the V gene TRBV6-1; 9 bases fit TRBD2. Germline V gives CDR1 MNHNS, CDR2 SASEGT. V gave up 8 bases and J gave up 0 bases; unmatched junction bases: 14. There are 17 residues in the CDR3. The CDR3 loop reads CASSPARTSVNSYEQYF. The CDR3 region has the DNA TGTGCCAGCTCTCCGGCGAGGACTAGCGTAAACTCCTACGAGCAGTACTTC.

The chain carries TRBV20-1 and TRBJ2-3; no clear D. The germline CDR1 and CDR2 sequences are DFQATT and SNEGSKA (reference sequence). The CDR3 totals 11 residues. Trimming shortened V by 8 bases and J by 6 bases, and 12 bases separated the two germline ends. In DNA, the CDR3 is TGCAGTTCTTTGCGTTTGGATACGCAGTATTTT. Protein sequence: CSSLRLDTQYF.

The rearrangement links TRBV28 to TRBJ1-2; 11 bases match TRBD1. CDR1 MDHEN and CDR2 SYDVKM come from the germline V gene. This CDR3 region has 15 residues. The junction had 7 bases not matched to a gene; V was cut back by 6 bases and J by 4 bases. CDR3 in amino acids: CASRTGQGGSYGYTF. The CDR3 coding sequence is TGTGCCAGCAGAACGGGACAGGGGGGAAGCTATGGCTACACCTTC.

At least ten counts were recorded for this clonotype. V usage is TRBV20-1 and J usage is TRBJ2-7, with TRBD2 identical over 10 bases. Germline CDR1 DFQATT, CDR2 SNEGSKA (reference sequence). Unmatched junction bases numbered 9, after V lost 3 bases and J lost 7 bases. The CDR3 has 14 residues. CDR3 bases: TGCAGTGCTAGTGGGGCTAGCGGGAGTTCGGAGCAGTACTTC. Encoded protein: CSASGASGSSEQYF.

The chain links TRBV6-1 to TRBJ2-3; D is unresolved. Trimming stripped 11 bases from V and 2 bases from J, with 20 bases between. CDR1 and CDR2 from the germline V gene are MNHNS and SASEGT. The CDR3 covers 15 residues. The CDR3 DNA reads as TGTGCCGGCATCTTGGGTCGCTACGACACAGATACGCAGTATTTT. This encodes CAGILGRYDTDTQYF.

The chain carries TRBV7-6 and TRBJ2-7; possible D gene TRBD1, 6 bases. The end of the DNA is better explained by TRBJ2-5, so the J call may be wrong. Germline assignment: CDR1 SGHVS and CDR2 FNYEAQ. This CDR3 is built from 14 residues. The CDR3 sequence is CASSLPQGQETQYF. DNA of the CDR3: TGTGCCAGCAGCTTACCCCAGGGGCAAGAGACCCAGTACTTC.

This chain uses TRBV20-1 with TRBJ2-3; D is undetermined. Germline V gene sequence: CDR1 DFQATT, CDR2 SNEGSKA (reference sequence). The length of the CDR3 is 15 residues. V lost 2 bases to trimming and J lost 5 bases, with 17 bases between them. The CDR3 reads CSARQVWRLLDTQYF. CDR3 coding DNA: TGCAGTGCTAGACAAGTATGGCGACTGTTAGATACGCAGTATTTT.

The chain joins TRBV12-3 or TRBV12-4 to TRBJ1-2, with D possibly TRBD1 on 6 matching bases. The CDR3 length is 16 residues. The V gene lost 6 bases and the J gene lost 2 bases, with 19 bases spanning the gap. The CDR3 DNA sequence: TGTGCCAGCAGCCCCCCCGGGAGGGGGGAAAACTATGGCTACACCTTC. Protein sequence: CASSPPGRGENYGYTF.

The V and J genes are TRBV29-1 and TRBJ1-2, with 9 bases fitting TRBD1. Germline assignment: CDR1 SQVTM and CDR2 ANQGSEA. CDR3 size: 14 residues. Germline trimming cut 4 bases from V and 3 bases from J; bases unmatched to any gene: 6. The CDR3 here is CSVAPRDRDYGYTF. DNA for the CDR3: TGCAGCGTTGCTCCCCGGGACAGGGACTATGGCTACACCTTC.

This clonotype was counted between two and nine times. V gene TRBV3-1 combines with J gene TRBJ1-1, with D perhaps matching TRBD1 (6 bases). V was pared by 0 bases and J by 5 bases, with 16 bases between. This CDR3 comprises 16 residues. Germline V gene data show CDR1 as LGHDT and CDR2 as YNNKEL (reference sequence). The CDR3 DNA reads as TGTGCCAGCAGCCAAGATGGGGGCCTAGCCGATACTGAAGCTTTCTTT. Protein product: CASSQDGGLADTEAFF.

The chain employs TRBV28 and TRBJ1-5, with no clear D. The CDR3 contains 17 residues. The V end was cut by 5 bases, the J end by 4 bases, with 21 bases between. The germline gives CDR1 MDHEN, CDR2 SYDVKM. The CDR3 is CASSPRPNATPNQPQHF. The CDR3 bases are TGTGCCAGCAGTCCAAGACCGAATGCGACCCCTAATCAGCCCCAGCATTTT.

The chain joins TRBV6-6 to TRBJ2-3; 9 positions match TRBD2. Germline V gene lookup returns CDR1 MNHNY and CDR2 SVGAGI (reference sequence). This CDR3 is 15 amino acids long. J was trimmed by 2 bases and V by 5 bases; bases with no gene match: 5. The CDR3 reads CASSPRTSATDTQYF. CDR3 nucleotide sequence: TGTGCCAGCAGTCCCCGGACTAGCGCCACAGATACGCAGTATTTT.

This clonotype occurred a few times. J is TRBJ1-1 and V is TRBV7-2; 9 nucleotides agree with TRBD1. The CDR3 totals 14 residues. Trimming cost V 5 bases and J 4 bases; bases outside gene matches: 5. The germline CDR1 and CDR2 sequences are SGHTA and FQGNSA. The CDR3 spells CASSRQGDITEAFF. The CDR3 DNA follows: TGTGCCAGCAGCCGACAGGGGGACATCACTGAAGCTTTCTTT.

The V and J genes are TRBV6-2 or TRBV6-3 and TRBJ1-1; 7 bases align to TRBD1. This CDR3 spans 15 amino acids. Trimming cost V 6 bases and J 0 bases; bases outside gene matches: 7. Germline CDR1 MNHEY, CDR2 SVGEGT. The CDR3 here is CASRTWDRMNTEAFF. The DNA of the CDR3 is TGTGCCAGCAGAACCTGGGACAGAATGAACACTGAAGCTTTCTTT.

This clonotype has a handful of counts. The V and J genes are TRBV7-2 and TRBJ2-7; D gene uncertain. Germline V gives CDR1 SGHTA, CDR2 FQGNSA. Trimming removed 1 base from V and 3 bases from J, with 7 bases in between. CDR3 length equals 13 residues. CDR3 region: CASSLGSDYEQYF. Written as DNA, the CDR3 is TGTGCCAGCAGCTTAGGGTCTGACTACGAGCAGTACTTC.

The chain carries TRBV28 and TRBJ1-2; D is possibly TRBD1 (6 bases). V was shortened by 5 bases and J by 8 bases, with 21 bases between the two germline ends. The CDR3 runs 15 residues. CDR1 and CDR2 (germline): MDHEN, SYDVKM. In DNA form, the CDR3 reads TGTGCCAGCAGTCCCCCGGGGCAGGGGAGGAGCGGCTACACCTTC. This codes for CASSPPGQGRSGYTF.